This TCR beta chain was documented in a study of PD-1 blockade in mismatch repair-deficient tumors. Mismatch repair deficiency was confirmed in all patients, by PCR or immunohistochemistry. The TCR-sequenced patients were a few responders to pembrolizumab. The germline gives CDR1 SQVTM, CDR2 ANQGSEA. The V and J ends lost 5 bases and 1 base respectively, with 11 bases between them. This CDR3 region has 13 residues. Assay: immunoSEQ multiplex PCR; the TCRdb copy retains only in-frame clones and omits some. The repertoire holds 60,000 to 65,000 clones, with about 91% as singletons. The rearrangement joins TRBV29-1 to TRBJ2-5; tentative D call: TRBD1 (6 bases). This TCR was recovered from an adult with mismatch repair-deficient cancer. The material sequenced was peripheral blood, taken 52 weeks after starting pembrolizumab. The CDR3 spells CSVTGTSQETQYF. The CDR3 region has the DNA TGCAGCGTTACCGGGACAAGCCAAGAGACCCAGTACTTC.